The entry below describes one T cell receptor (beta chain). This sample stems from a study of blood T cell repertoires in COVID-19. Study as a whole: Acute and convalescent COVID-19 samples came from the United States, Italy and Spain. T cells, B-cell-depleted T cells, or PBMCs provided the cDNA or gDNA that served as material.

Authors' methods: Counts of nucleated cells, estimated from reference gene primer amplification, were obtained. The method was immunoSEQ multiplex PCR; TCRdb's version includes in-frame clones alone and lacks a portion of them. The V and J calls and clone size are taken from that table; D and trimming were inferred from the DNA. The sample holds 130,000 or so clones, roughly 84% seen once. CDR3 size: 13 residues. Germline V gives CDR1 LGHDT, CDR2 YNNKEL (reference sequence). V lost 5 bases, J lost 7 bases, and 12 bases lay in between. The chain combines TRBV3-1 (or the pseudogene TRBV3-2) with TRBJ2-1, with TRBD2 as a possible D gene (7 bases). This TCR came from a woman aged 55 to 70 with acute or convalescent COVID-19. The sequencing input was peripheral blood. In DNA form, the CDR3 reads TGTGCCAGCAGCAGGGGGGGAGTGAATGAGCAGTTCTTC. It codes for CASSRGGVNEQFF.